Below are 23 T cell receptor beta chains sequenced from a single sample in a study of T cells after yellow fever vaccination (dated by TCRdb to about 2019). The label giving this sample's treatment or condition can be read as: live attenuated yellow fever vaccine strain. Preparation of the library involved 5' RACE. The run used an Illumina HiSeq 2500. TCRdb reran the public reads through fastp at Q25 and MiXCR, keeping productive beta chains. Identical CDR3 protein sequences are pooled into one entry, listed with their most common genes and DNA. This sample is represented by a few hundred thousand distinct CDR3 sequences; about 19% of them were singletons. The top ten clonotypes cover roughly an eighth of the sample. The input for sequencing was PBMCs, taken 15 days after the yellow fever booster vaccination. These TCRs come from a man aged 25-40 years who received the YFV17D yellow fever vaccine.

This chain joins TRBV7-7 and TRBJ2-3; TRBD1 agrees at 8 bases. The CDR3 has 13 residues. V shed 5 bases and J 9 bases; nucleotides not matched to a gene: 7. Germline-derived CDR1 and CDR2 are SSHAT and FNYEAQ (reference sequence). For the CDR3, the DNA is TGTGCCAGCAGCCCGGACAGGGTTGGAACGCAGTATTTT. The encoded protein is CASSPDRVGTQYF. Using reference TRBV7-7 and TRBJ2-3 for the parts outside the CDR3, the full variable domain is GAGVSQSPRYKVTKRGQDVTLRCDPISSHATLYWYQQALGQGPEFLTYFNYEAQPDKSGLPSDRFSAERPEGSISTLTIQRTEQRDSAMYRCASSPDRVGTQYFGPGTRLTVL.

The chain links TRBV5-6 to TRBJ2-1; TRBD2 matches at 8 bases. The V and J ends lost 2 bases and 9 bases, in that order; junction bases with no gene match: 10. The length of the CDR3 is 15 residues. CDR1 SGHDT and CDR2 YYEEEE come from the germline V gene. CDR3 region: CASSFPGLGLGEQFF. CDR3 DNA sequence: TGTGCCAGCAGCTTTCCGGGACTAGGGCTCGGTGAGCAGTTCTTC.

This chain uses TRBV12-3 or TRBV12-4 with TRBJ2-2; perhaps TRBD2 as D (5 bases). This CDR3 is 13 amino acids long. V was cut by 3 bases and J by 7 bases, with 9 bases left in between. DNA of the CDR3: TGTGCCAGCAGTTTTGGACTGAACGGGGAGCTGTTTTTT. It yields the protein CASSFGLNGELFF.

This clonotype was observed a few times. This sequence joins TRBV3-1 and TRBJ1-1, with D hard to call. The CDR3 contains 13 residues. CDR1 is LGHDT and CDR2 is YNNKEL in the germline V gene (reference sequence). Between the trimmed V and J ends, which lost 4 bases and 4 bases, there was a span of 10 bases. Here the CDR3 DNA reads TGTGCCAGCAGCCTCTGGATGGGCACTGAAGCTTTCTTT. Translation: CASSLWMGTEAFF. Combining the CDR3 with reference TRBV3-1 and TRBJ1-1 gives the whole variable domain DTAVSQTPKYLVTQMGNDKSIKCEQNLGHDTMYWYKQDSKKFLKIMFSYNNKELIINETVPNRFSPKSPDKAHLNLHINSLELGDSAVYFCASSLWMGTEAFFGQGTRLTVV.

This clonotype was observed a single time. The gene calls are TRBV11-2 and TRBJ2-1; no reliable D call. The CDR3 loop spans 16 amino acids. With 3 bases removed from V and 8 bases from J, the gap between germline ends came to 20 bases. Germline-derived CDR1 and CDR2 are SGHAT and FQNNGV. The CDR3 bases are TGTGCCAGCAGCTTCGTTTTTAGGGCCGGTACCTATGAGCAGTTCTTC. Translating it yields CASSFVFRAGTYEQFF.

This clonotype was seen only a few times. The gene calls are TRBV12-3 or TRBV12-4 and TRBJ2-7; TRBD2 matches 7 bases. CDR3 length equals 14 residues. V lost 6 bases to trimming and J lost 2 bases; unmatched junction nucleotides: 7. CDR3: CASRGGTTAYEQYF. The CDR3 nucleotides read TGTGCCAGCAGGGGTGGGACTACCGCCTACGAGCAGTACTTC.

The chain joins TRBV5-1 to TRBJ2-2; D not certain. The V gene's germline CDR1 is SGHRS and CDR2 YFSETQ. CDR3 size: 13 residues. The V and J ends lost 5 bases and 3 bases respectively, with 8 bases between them. The CDR3 here is CASRDPHTGELFF. The CDR3 DNA reads as TGCGCCAGCAGGGACCCACACACCGGGGAGCTGTTTTTT.

The chain couples TRBV6-2 or TRBV6-3 to TRBJ1-2; a possible D gene is TRBD1 (6 bases). Trimming took off 8 bases at V and 6 bases at J, with 10 bases between the two ends. The CDR3 consists of 11 residues. Germline-derived CDR1 and CDR2 are MNHEY and SVGEGT. The CDR3 nucleotides are TGTGCCAGCGTATACAGGGATGGCTACACCTTC. It yields the protein CASVYRDGYTF.

The rearrangement joins TRBV20-1 to TRBJ2-1, with 14 bases matching TRBD2. Germline trimming cut 6 bases from V and 6 bases from J; bases unmatched to any gene: 4. The germline gives CDR1 DFQATT, CDR2 SNEGSKA (reference sequence). The CDR3 spans 14 residues. The CDR3 sequence is CSAGGLAGGNEQFF. The DNA for the CDR3 is TGCAGTGCCGGAGGACTAGCGGGAGGCAATGAGCAGTTCTTC.

The rearrangement uses TRBV10-3 and TRBJ2-3, with D unresolved. The CDR3 is 15 residues long. Germline loops: CDR1 ENHRY, CDR2 SYGVKD. V dropped 6 bases and J dropped 2 bases, with 15 bases sitting between them. For the CDR3, the DNA is TGTGCCATCAGCCCAATGCGAGGAAACACAGATACGCAGTATTTT. This sequence encodes CAISPMRGNTDTQYF.

V and J are TRBV6-5 and TRBJ2-7; D ambiguous. Looked up from germline, CDR1 is MNHEY and CDR2 is SVGAGI. The V end was cut by 4 bases, the J end by 0 bases, with 13 bases between. There are 15 residues in the CDR3. The CDR3 region is CASSSVTVSSYEQYF. Written as DNA, the CDR3 is TGTGCCAGCAGTTCGGTGACGGTCAGCTCCTACGAGCAGTACTTC.

The V and J genes are TRBV20-1 and TRBJ2-2; possibly TRBD1 or TRBD2 for D (5 bases each). V gave up 3 bases and J gave up 5 bases, with 10 bases separating them. The CDR3 runs 13 residues. Germline CDR1 is DFQATT and CDR2 is SNEGSKA (reference sequence). CDR3 in amino acids: CSARRGRTGELFF. For the CDR3, the DNA is TGCAGTGCTAGGAGGGGTCGGACCGGGGAGCTGTTTTTT.

The table lists this clonotype with a few counts. The chain links TRBV7-9 to TRBJ1-1; a possible D gene is TRBD1 (6 bases). The CDR3 is 14 amino acids. In germline, CDR1 is SEHNR, CDR2 FQNEAQ (reference sequence). Trimming left V 10 bases short and J 3 bases short, with 18 bases between. The CDR3 is CATAGVLTDTEAFF. CDR3 DNA: TGTGCCACCGCAGGGGTCCTAACGGACACTGAAGCTTTCTTT.

This clonotype was detected a few times. This chain uses TRBV7-2 with TRBJ2-3; 8 bases map to TRBD2. The CDR3 contains 15 residues. V dropped 5 bases and J dropped 5; count of bases not matched to a gene: 9. Germline V lookup: CDR1 SGHTA, CDR2 FQGNSA. CDR3 sequence (DNA): TGTGCCAGCAGCCCGAGCGGGAGAGGGGTAGATACGCAGTATTTT. It is translated as CASSPSGRGVDTQYF.

There are a few counts of this clonotype. This chain uses TRBV7-6 with TRBJ2-7, with D tentatively TRBD1 (5 bases). V lost 1 base to trimming and J lost 0 bases, with 10 bases between them. Looked up from germline, CDR1 is SGHVS and CDR2 is FNYEAQ. The CDR3 has 15 residues. CDR3: CASSLGHDSSYEQYF. In DNA form, the CDR3 reads TGTGCCAGCAGCTTAGGCCATGACAGCTCCTACGAGCAGTACTTC.

The rearrangement joins TRBV28 to TRBJ2-7; D remains ambiguous. The germline V and J ends were trimmed by 2 bases and 2 bases, with 7 bases remaining between them. Germline lookup yields CDR1 MDHEN and CDR2 SYDVKM. The CDR3 contains 13 residues. CDR3 DNA sequence: TGTGCCAGCAGTTTACAACAGCCCTACGAGCAGTACTTC. Translated: CASSLQQPYEQYF.

This clonotype was detected only a few times. This chain links TRBV30 with TRBJ1-3; D call uncertain. The CDR3 runs to 15 residues. Germline CDR1 reads GTSNPN; CDR2 reads SVGIG (reference sequence). V lost 2 bases, J lost 0 bases, and 11 bases lay in between. Written as DNA, the CDR3 is TGTGCCTGGAGTTCCCGGGCCTTCTCTGGAAACACCATATATTTT. Translated, it gives CAWSSRAFSGNTIYF.

The chain combines TRBV20-1 with TRBJ2-5; TRBD2 matches 10 bases. The CDR3 covers 15 residues. The germline gives CDR1 DFQATT, CDR2 SNEGSKA (reference sequence). V trimming: 5 bases; J trimming: 5 bases; junction bases outside the gene matches: 11. CDR3 coding DNA: TGCAGTGCTCCTGAGAGCGGGAGGGCCAGGGAGACCCAGTACTTC. This encodes CSAPESGRARETQYF.

This clonotype turned up a few times. This sequence joins TRBV20-1 and TRBJ2-1; 10 nucleotides align to TRBD2. The germline V gene encodes CDR1 DFQATT and CDR2 SNEGSKA (reference sequence). The V segment lost 3 bases and the J segment 6 bases; nucleotides outside the gene matches: 5. This CDR3 has 14 amino acids. The CDR3 protein is CSASLLAGVNEQFF. In DNA, the CDR3 is TGCAGTGCTAGTCTTCTAGCGGGAGTCAATGAGCAGTTCTTC.

The V gene is TRBV29-1, the J gene TRBJ2-2, with D perhaps matching TRBD1 (5 bases). V was trimmed by 3 bases and J by 6 bases, leaving 8 bases between them. The CDR3 covers 12 residues. Germline V gene sequence: CDR1 SQVTM, CDR2 ANQGSEA. The CDR3 DNA is TGCAGCGTTGATGCAGGGTCCGGGGAGCTGTTTTTT. Amino acid sequence: CSVDAGSGELFF.

The V call is TRBV20-1, the J call TRBJ2-1; D is undetermined. V dropped 6 bases and J dropped 7 bases, with 13 bases sitting between them. The germline CDR1 and CDR2 sequences are DFQATT and SNEGSKA (reference sequence). The CDR3 sequence is 12 residues long. The CDR3 nucleotides read TGCAGTGCCAACGAACGTGAGAATGAGCAGTTCTTC. Protein: CSANERENEQFF.

This chain uses TRBV29-1 with TRBJ2-3; D may correspond to TRBD1 or TRBD2 (5 bases each). The CDR3 has 12 amino acids. Trimming took 8 bases from V and 2 from J, leaving 11 bases between them. Germline V lookup: CDR1 SQVTM, CDR2 ANQGSEA. CDR3 loop: CSLWDATDTQYF. The DNA for the CDR3 is TGCAGCCTATGGGACGCCACAGATACGCAGTATTTT.

This clonotype has a count of ten or more. The chain joins TRBV7-8 to TRBJ2-3; 8 nucleotides align to TRBD2. The V segment lost 3 bases and the J segment 6 bases; nucleotides outside the gene matches: 8. This CDR3 is built from 15 residues. Per germline, CDR1 SGHVS and CDR2 FQNEAQ. The CDR3 reads CASSFSGTKGDTQYF. The CDR3 bases are TGTGCCAGCAGCTTTAGCGGGACCAAGGGGGATACGCAGTATTTT. The variable domain in full, completed from reference TRBV7-8 and TRBJ2-3, reads GAGVSQSPRYKVAKRGQDVALRCDPISGHVSLFWYQQALGQGPEFLTYFQNEAQLDKSGLPSDRFFAERPEGSVSTLKIQRTQQEDSAVYLCASSFSGTKGDTQYFGPGTRLTVL.